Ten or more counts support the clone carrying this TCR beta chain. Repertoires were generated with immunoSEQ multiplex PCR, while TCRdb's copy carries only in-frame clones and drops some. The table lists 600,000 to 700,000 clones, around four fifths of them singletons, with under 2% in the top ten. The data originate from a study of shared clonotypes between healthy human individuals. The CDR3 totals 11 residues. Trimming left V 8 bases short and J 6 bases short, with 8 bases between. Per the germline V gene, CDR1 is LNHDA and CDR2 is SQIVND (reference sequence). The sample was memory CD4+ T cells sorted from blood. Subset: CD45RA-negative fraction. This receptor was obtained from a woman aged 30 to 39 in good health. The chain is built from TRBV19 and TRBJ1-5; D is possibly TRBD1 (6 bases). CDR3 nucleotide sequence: TGTGCCAGTTCACAGGGTCAGCCCCAGCATTTT. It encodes CASSQGQPQHF.